Below are 3 T cell receptor beta chains sequenced from a single sample in a study of regulatory T cells in long-lasting Graves disease. According to the study, TCR beta libraries were built with iRepertoire HTBI primers and CDR3-region Arm-PCR. TCRdb re-called the multiplex PCR reads with MiXCR, one entry per CDR3 protein. The profile shows 300,000 to 500,000 distinct CDR3 sequences, around 21% of them singletons. Time point meaning: persistent/refractory GD, antithyroid drugs over 5 years with positive TRAb. The TCR library was made from RNA extracted from PBMCs. Sequenced material: peripheral blood mononuclear cells (PBMCs), taken when the disease was refractory, from a patient treated with antithyroid drugs. These receptors were obtained from a female donor with Graves disease.

There are a few counts of this clonotype. The chain uses TRBV11-2 and TRBJ1-3; D is unclear. The length of the CDR3 is 15 residues. Germline V CDR1 and CDR2: SGHAT, FQNNGV. V lost 4 bases and J lost 8, with 18 bases in between. The CDR3 DNA is TGTGCCAGCAGCTCCTATCCAGAAGCCAGAGACACCATATATTTT. This gives the protein CASSSYPEARDTIYF.

This clonotype has just a few counts. This sequence joins TRBV9 and TRBJ2-7; perhaps TRBD2 as D (6 bases). CDR1 SGDLS and CDR2 YYNGEE come from the germline V gene. Trimming pared 0 bases from V and 6 bases from J, leaving 10 bases between. This CDR3 is built from 13 residues. The CDR3 here is CASSVGPGGEQYF. The CDR3 nucleotides read TGTGCCAGCAGCGTAGGTCCCGGGGGCGAGCAGTACTTC.

Regarding this clonotype: The germline gene is not matched at one end of the junction; a read error may be the cause. The CDR3 DNA reads TGTGCCAGCAGTCCCAATCTTATTTACGAGCAGCACTTC. This translates into CASSPNLIYEQHF. The chain uses TRBV6-1 and TRBJ2-7; D is ambiguous. The germline gives CDR1 MNHNS, CDR2 SASEGT. There are 13 residues in the CDR3.